This T cell receptor beta chain was documented in a study of sequential checkpoint blockade in melanoma. Study details: Arm A got nivolumab then ipilimumab; arm B the reverse, 1:1. After both sequences, patients received maintenance nivolumab.

Repertoires were generated with immunoSEQ multiplex PCR, while TCRdb's copy carries only in-frame clones and drops some. The table records about 17,000 clones, 60% to 80% of them present only once. This clone was observed a few times. The sample's treatment: randomized to nivolumab then ipilimumab (arm A) or the reverse (arm B). The origin of this receptor is a human donor with melanoma. Sequencing used CD8+ T cells sorted from blood (inferred from file names), obtained from a patient given nivolumab and ipilimumab in sequence.

The CDR3 reads CASSAQLTSNYGYTF. CDR3 bases: TGTGCCAGCAGCGCACAGTTAACATCTAACTATGGCTACACCTTC. The chain recombines TRBV7-9 with TRBJ1-2; D unclear. The V gene's germline CDR1 is SEHNR and CDR2 FQNEAQ (reference sequence). This CDR3 has 15 residues. V was cut by 5 bases and J by 0 bases, with 13 bases left in between.